This T cell receptor beta chain was identified during a study of cytomegalovirus exposure and HLA in healthy donors. The protocol was immunoSEQ multiplex PCR, while the TCRdb copy is restricted to in-frame clones and leaves out a portion. Of about 60,000 clones listed, approximately 96% are singletons. Whole-study findings and limits: TCR beta chains numbering some 160 were designated cytomegalovirus-associated. Subsequent analysis of the 120 or so validation repertoires found a tendency for first-cohort TCR clusters to co-occur.

This CDR3 is built from 12 residues. From germline, CDR1 is MNHNY and CDR2 SVGAGI (reference sequence). The V and J ends lost 3 bases and 6 bases respectively, with 5 bases between them. About this clone itself: The antigen remains unidentified.

Input material: PBMCs. The receptor comes from a man aged 18 to 29 in good health and CMV-seronegative. The chain joins TRBV6-6 to TRBJ2-2; D remains unclear. CDR3 sequence reads: CASSYLPGELFF. The CDR3 DNA is TGTGCCAGCAGTTATCTCCCCGGGGAGCTGTTTTTT.